In this sample, the clone carrying this T cell receptor (beta chain) turned up many times. There were TCR beta CDR3 regions amplified from RNA transcripts. A set of HTBI primers served as the primers for a first-round RT-PCR of the TCR CDR3. One entry per CDR3 protein, called by TCRdb with MiXCR from the multiplex PCR reads. Among more than 300,000 distinct CDR3 sequences listed, about a sixth were seen once. The source of the sample is a study of T cells in Graves' hyperthyroidism and ophthalmopathy. Blood was obtained at the first hyperthyroidism diagnosis, which preceded any ophthalmopathy symptoms. The source material was blood. The TCR originated in a woman in her 30s with Graves' hyperthyroidism that later progressed to Graves' ophthalmopathy.

CDR3 in amino acids: CASSEQGRVLNTEAFF. CDR3 sequence (DNA): TGTGCCAGCAGTGAACAGGGGAGGGTCTTGAACACTGAAGCTTTCTTT. J is TRBJ1-1 and V is TRBV2, with D tentatively TRBD1 (6 bases). Trimming left V 2 bases short and J 0 bases short, with 13 bases between. This CDR3 is 16 amino acids long. Germline values: CDR1 SNHLY, CDR2 FYNNEI.